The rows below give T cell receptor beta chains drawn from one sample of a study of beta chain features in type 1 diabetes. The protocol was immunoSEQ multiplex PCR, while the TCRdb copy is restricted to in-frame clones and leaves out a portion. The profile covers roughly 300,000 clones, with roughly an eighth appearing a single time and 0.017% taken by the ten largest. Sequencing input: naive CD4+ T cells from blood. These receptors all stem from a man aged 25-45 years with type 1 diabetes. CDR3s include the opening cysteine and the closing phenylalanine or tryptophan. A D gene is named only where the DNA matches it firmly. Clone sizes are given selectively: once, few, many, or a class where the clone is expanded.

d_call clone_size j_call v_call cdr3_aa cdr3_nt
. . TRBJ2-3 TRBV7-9 CASSRLQSRTDTQYF TGTGCCAGCAGCCGACTCCAGAGCCGCACAGATACGCAGTATTTT
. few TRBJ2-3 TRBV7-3 CASSLTSGVGGTDTQYF TGTGCCAGCAGCTTAACGTCGGGGGTTGGCGGCACAGATACGCAGTATTTT
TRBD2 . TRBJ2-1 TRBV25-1 CASSESPTSSNEQFF TGTGCCAGCAGTGAATCTCCGACTAGCTCCAATGAGCAGTTCTTC
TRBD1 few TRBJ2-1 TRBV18 CASSPRLDRDNEQFF TGTGCCAGCTCACCAAGGTTGGACAGGGACAATGAGCAGTTCTTC
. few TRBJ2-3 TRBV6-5 CASSAAIPTDTQYF TGTGCCAGCAGCGCCGCGATCCCTACAGATACGCAGTATTTT
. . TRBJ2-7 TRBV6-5 CASSRTGISEQYF TGTGCCAGCAGCCGAACAGGGATCTCCGAGCAGTACTTC
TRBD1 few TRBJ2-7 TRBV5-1 CASSAAGTGFSYEQYF TGCGCCAGCAGCGCCGCCGGGACAGGGTTCTCCTACGAGCAGTACTTC
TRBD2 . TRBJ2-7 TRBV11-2 CASSLARGSPYEQYF TGTGCCAGCAGCTTAGCACGCGGGAGCCCGTACGAGCAGTACTTC
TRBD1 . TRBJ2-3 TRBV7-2 CASRQGDRTDTQYF TGTGCCAGCAGACAGGGGGATCGCACAGATACGCAGTATTTT
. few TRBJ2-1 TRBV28 CASSPRLDGNFF TGTGCCAGCAGTCCCCGACTAGACGGTAATTTCTTC
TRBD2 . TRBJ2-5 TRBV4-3 CASSPGTSVQETQYF TGCGCCAGCAGCCCCGGGACTAGCGTCCAAGAGACCCAGTACTTC
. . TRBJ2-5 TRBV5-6 CASSSSSETQYF TGTGCCAGCAGCTCTTCCTCAGAGACCCAGTACTTC
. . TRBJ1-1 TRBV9 CASSVVGASTEAFF TGTGCCAGCAGCGTAGTGGGGGCGAGCACTGAAGCTTTCTTT
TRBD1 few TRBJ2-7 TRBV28 CASNRQGVPYEQYF TGTGCCAGCAACAGACAGGGGGTCCCCTACGAGCAGTACTTC
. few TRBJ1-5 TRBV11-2 CASSLEADQPQHF TGTGCCAGCAGCTTAGAGGCGGATCAGCCCCAGCATTTT
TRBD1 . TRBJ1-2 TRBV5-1 CASSLGTGDYGYTF TGCGCCAGCAGCTTGGGAACAGGGGACTATGGCTACACCTTC
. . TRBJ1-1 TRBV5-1 CASSLYEADTEAFF TGCGCCAGCAGCTTGTATGAGGCGGACACTGAAGCTTTCTTT
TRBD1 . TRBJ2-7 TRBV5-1 CASSPGQHYEQYF TGCGCCAGCAGCCCGGGACAGCACTACGAGCAGTACTTC
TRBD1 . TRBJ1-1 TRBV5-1 CASSWVGQGGTEAFF TGCGCCAGCAGCTGGGTCGGGCAGGGGGGAACTGAAGCTTTCTTT
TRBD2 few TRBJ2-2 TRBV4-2 CASSQDLVREGGELFF TGTGCCAGCAGCCAAGATCTGGTCAGGGAGGGCGGGGAGCTGTTTTTT
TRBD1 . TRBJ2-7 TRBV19 CASNGDRGIREQYF TGTGCCAGTAACGGGGACAGGGGGATCCGCGAGCAGTACTTC
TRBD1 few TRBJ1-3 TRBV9 CASSVASGTASSGNTIYF TGTGCCAGCAGCGTAGCCTCCGGGACAGCGAGCTCTGGAAACACCATATATTTT
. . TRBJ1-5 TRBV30 CAWSLDSSNQPQHF TGTGCCTGGAGCCTTGACAGTAGCAATCAGCCCCAGCATTTT
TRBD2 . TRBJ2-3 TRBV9 CASSLLAGGDTQYF TGTGCCAGCTCCTTGCTAGCGGGAGGGGATACGCAGTATTTT
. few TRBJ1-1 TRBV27 CATQRNTEAFF TGTGCCACCCAGCGTAACACTGAAGCTTTCTTT
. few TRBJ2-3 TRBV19 CASSTVTSTDTQYF TGTGCCAGTAGTACGGTCACCAGCACAGATACGCAGTATTTT
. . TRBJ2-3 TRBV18 CASSPPIYASRSTDTQYF TGTGCCAGCTCACCACCGATTTACGCTAGCAGGTCGACAGATACGCAGTATTTT
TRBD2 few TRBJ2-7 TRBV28 CASSLSLAGVYEQYF TGTGCCAGCAGTTTATCCCTGGCGGGAGTCTACGAGCAGTACTTC
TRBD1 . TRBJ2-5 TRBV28 CASRPGQKETQYF TGTGCCAGCAGACCGGGACAGAAAGAGACCCAGTACTTC
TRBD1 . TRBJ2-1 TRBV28 CASSLFRGDRYNEQFF TGTGCCAGCAGTTTGTTCCGAGGGGACAGATACAATGAGCAGTTCTTC
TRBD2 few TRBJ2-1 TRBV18 CASSPLPGLAGAVAFF TGTGCCAGCTCACCGCTACCGGGACTAGCGGGAGCGGTGGCGTTCTTC
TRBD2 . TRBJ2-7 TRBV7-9 CAFSREGLYEQYF TGTGCTTTCTCACGGGAGGGCCTCTACGAGCAGTACTTC
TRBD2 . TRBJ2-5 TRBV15 CATTAGGPVAQYF TGTGCCACCACAGCGGGGGGACCAGTGGCCCAGTACTTC
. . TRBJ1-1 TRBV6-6 CASRGAGDTEAFF TGTGCCAGCAGAGGGGCAGGGGACACTGAAGCTTTCTTT
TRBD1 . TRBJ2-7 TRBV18 CASSRPGQGSYEQYF TGTGCCAGCTCACGACCGGGACAGGGCTCCTACGAGCAGTACTTC
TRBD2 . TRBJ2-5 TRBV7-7 CASSLGGGRETQYF TGTGCCAGCAGCTTAGGAGGCGGGAGGGAGACCCAGTACTTC
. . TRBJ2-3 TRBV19 CASSTRGAGYDTQYF TGTGCCAGTAGTACAAGGGGTGCGGGGTACGATACGCAGTATTTT
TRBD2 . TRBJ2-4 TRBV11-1 CASSLSRTSGSPGNIQYF TGTGCCAGCAGCTTATCTCGGACTAGCGGGAGTCCAGGGAACATTCAGTACTTC
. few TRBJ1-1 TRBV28 CASRSTGRTEAFF TGTGCCAGCAGGTCTACAGGGCGCACTGAAGCTTTCTTT
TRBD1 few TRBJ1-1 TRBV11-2 CASSSGDRGRVAFF TGTGCCAGCAGCTCCGGAGACAGGGGGCGGGTAGCTTTCTTT
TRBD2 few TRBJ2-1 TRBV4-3 CASSQEGAGASGSEQFF TGCGCCAGCAGCCAAGAAGGAGCGGGAGCAAGTGGCAGTGAGCAGTTCTTC
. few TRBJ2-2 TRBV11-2 CASTPPGAGELFF TGTGCCAGCACCCCTCCAGGTGCCGGGGAGCTGTTTTTT
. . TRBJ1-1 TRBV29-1 CSVGRLMNTEAFF TGCAGCGTTGGGCGACTGATGAACACTGAAGCTTTCTTT
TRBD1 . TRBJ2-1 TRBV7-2 CASRGTGNYNEQFF TGTGCCAGCAGGGGGACAGGAAACTACAATGAGCAGTTCTTC
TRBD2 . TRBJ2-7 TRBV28 CASTAGGTYEQYF TGTGCCAGCACCGCGGGGGGGACCTACGAGCAGTACTTC
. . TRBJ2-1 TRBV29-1 CSVEKSISNEQFF TGCAGCGTTGAAAAAAGCATCTCCAATGAGCAGTTCTTC
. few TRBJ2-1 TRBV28 CASSLVAGSWGNEQFF TGTGCCAGCAGTTTAGTCGCGGGATCGTGGGGCAATGAGCAGTTCTTC
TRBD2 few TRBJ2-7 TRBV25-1 CASSEPPGGRASYEQYF TGTGCCAGCAGTGAACCCCCGGGGGGGAGGGCCTCCTACGAGCAGTACTTC
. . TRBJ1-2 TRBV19 CASRETDLYGYTF TGTGCCAGTAGAGAGACAGACCTCTATGGCTACACCTTC
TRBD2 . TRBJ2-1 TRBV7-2 CASSKKTSGRYNEQFF TGTGCCAGCAGCAAGAAGACTAGCGGGAGATACAATGAGCAGTTCTTC
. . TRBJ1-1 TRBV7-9 CASSPVAGIDTEAFF TGTGCCAGCAGCCCGGTGGCAGGGATTGACACTGAAGCTTTCTTT
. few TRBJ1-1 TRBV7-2 CASSLVPPPGHEAFF TGTGCCAGCAGCTTAGTTCCCCCCCCGGGACATGAAGCTTTCTTT
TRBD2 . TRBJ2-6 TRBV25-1 CASSESGGRPGANVLTF TGTGCCAGCAGTGAATCGGGAGGGCGCCCTGGGGCCAACGTCCTGACTTTC
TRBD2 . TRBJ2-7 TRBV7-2 CASSLGLASYEQYF TGTGCCAGCAGCTTGGGACTAGCCTCCTACGAGCAGTACTTC
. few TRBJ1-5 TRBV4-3 CASSQDRSRNQPQHF TGCGCCAGCAGCCAAGATAGATCCCGCAATCAGCCCCAGCATTTT
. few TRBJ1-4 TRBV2 CASMRDPRREKLFF TGTGCCAGCATGCGGGATCCGAGGAGGGAAAAACTGTTTTTT
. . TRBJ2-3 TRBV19 CASSDIGSSADTQYF TGTGCCAGTAGCGACATAGGGAGTTCCGCAGATACGCAGTATTTT
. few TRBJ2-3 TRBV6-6 CASSYADGTDTQYF TGTGCCAGCAGTTACGCGGATGGCACAGATACGCAGTATTTT